A selection of T cell receptor beta chains follows, all from one sample in a study of identifying expanded T cells in peripheral blood. Assay: immunoSEQ multiplex PCR; the TCRdb copy retains only in-frame clones and omits some. The sample records under 70,000 clones, around 87% being singletons. The specimen was blood. The receptor set was obtained from a person aged 18-70 years in good health. Both conserved end residues are part of each CDR3.

v_call,j_call,cdr3_aa
TRBV7-8,TRBJ2-2,CASKQTNTGELFF
TRBV6-1,TRBJ1-5,CASSEGGGNQPQHF
TRBV27,TRBJ2-7,CASSPNGLGLSSYEQYF
TRBV5-1,TRBJ2-7,CASSRGQMPAYEQYF
TRBV27,TRBJ1-1,CAIRGTGSTEAFF
TRBV28,TRBJ2-3,CASSHLRRGGTDTQYF
TRBV5-1,TRBJ2-7,CASSLRQGGSEQYF
TRBV9,TRBJ2-3,CASSVADRVQADTQYF
TRBV5-1,TRBJ2-1,CASSLGGGRASANEQFF
TRBV6-1,TRBJ2-1,CASHRGEYNEQFF
TRBV6-5,TRBJ1-1,CASSYSTTANTEAFF
TRBV5-5,TRBJ2-5,CASSEGRGAAETQYF
TRBV9,TRBJ2-7,CASSAAPGQSYEQYF
TRBV5-6,TRBJ1-2,CASSLRGGVASGYTF
TRBV5-1,TRBJ2-3,CASSFLGRSTDTQYF
TRBV4-1,TRBJ1-2,CASSQDERGLRYGYTF
TRBV5-4,TRBJ1-4,CASSLRGGAVGEKLFF
TRBV5-6,TRBJ1-5,CASSFLDSNQPQHF
TRBV5-1,TRBJ1-1,CASSLPGRKILNTEAFF
TRBV30,TRBJ2-1,CAWKGPTGWNEQFF
TRBV7-6,TRBJ2-7,CASSLAKSHEQYF
TRBV9,TRBJ2-5,CASSVGGNQETQYF
TRBV7-2,TRBJ1-4,CASSLTRTDKKLFF
TRBV27,TRBJ2-4,CAAGGGNIQYF
TRBV7-9,TRBJ1-3,CASSPQGGNTIYF
TRBV5-5,TRBJ2-7,CASSSGTVSYEQYF
TRBV11-2,TRBJ2-5,CASSTTTSGIQTQYF
TRBV2,TRBJ1-6,CARGRQNNSPLHF
TRBV4-1,TRBJ2-3,CASSQDGQRGTDTQYF
TRBV28,TRBJ1-1,CASSPIRRQNLNTEAFF
TRBV5-6,TRBJ1-2,CASSSGRNYGYTF
TRBV19,TRBJ1-3,CASSTLPLGSNGNTIYF
TRBV6-1,TRBJ2-7,CASSERSGGASEQYF